The 30 T cell receptor beta chains listed next were all sequenced from one sample in a study of T cell responses to AZD1222 COVID-19 vaccine. The repertoire was sequenced with immunoSEQ multiplex PCR; TCRdb's copy has only in-frame clones and lacks some. The sample carries roughly 180,000 clones, about nine tenths recorded once. The sequences come from peripheral blood, collected on day 0 of AZD1222 vaccination. These receptors originate from an adult in good health.

The sample holds a few counts of this clone. The V gene is TRBV23-1, the J gene TRBJ2-3; a weak D match, TRBD1 (6 bases). TRBV23-1 is treated as an ORF (open reading frame) with a function not yet certain. The CDR3 has 14 residues. The V gene lost 8 bases and the J gene lost 3 bases, with 15 bases spanning the gap. CDR3 coding DNA: TGCGCCAGCCGAGCCGGGCAGGGGACAGATACGCAGTATTTT. This translates into CASRAGQGTDTQYF.

The chain has TRBV6-2 or TRBV6-3 and TRBJ2-5; the D is unclear. Germline loops: CDR1 MNHEY, CDR2 SVGEGT. V was pared by 6 bases and J by 5 bases, with 10 bases between. This CDR3 spans 12 amino acids. The CDR3 DNA sequence: TGTGCCAGCAGACCTCCCGCGGAGACCCAGTACTTC. Encoded protein: CASRPPAETQYF.

This chain links TRBV4-3 with TRBJ2-1; D is unclear. Trimming took off 1 base at V and 7 bases at J, with 14 bases between the two ends. This CDR3 has 15 amino acids. The germline V gene encodes CDR1 LGHNA and CDR2 YSLEER. The CDR3 DNA follows: TGCGCCAGCAGCCAAGTCGTCGCCCCCTGGAATGAGCAGTTCTTC. This codes for CASSQVVAPWNEQFF.

This clone was counted once. V is TRBV5-4 and J is TRBJ2-7; TRBD2 matches 10 bases. Germline values: CDR1 SGHNT, CDR2 YYREEE (reference sequence). V lost 0 bases and J lost 2; bases outside the gene matches: 8. This CDR3 comprises 17 residues. Here the CDR3 DNA reads TGTGCCAGCAGCTTGGCCCCTCAGCGGGGGGGGCCCTACGAGCAGTACTTC. This translates into CASSLAPQRGGPYEQYF. Based on the CDR3 plus reference TRBV5-4 and TRBJ2-7, the full variable domain is ETGVTQSPTHLIKTRGQQVTLRCSSQSGHNTVSWYQQALGQGPQFIFQYYREEENGRGNFPPRFSGLQFPNYSSELNVNALELDDSALYLCASSLAPQRGGPYEQYFGPGTRLTVT.

The chain combines TRBV18 with TRBJ2-3, with TRBD1 as a possible D gene (6 bases). The germline V and J ends were trimmed by 2 bases and 13 bases, with 19 bases remaining between them. Per the germline V gene, CDR1 is KGHSH and CDR2 is LQKENI. The CDR3 contains 14 residues. CDR3 loop: CASSPSSDSKFEYF. CDR3 in DNA: TGTGCCAGCTCACCATCCTCGGACAGTAAATTCGAGTATTTT.

V is TRBV4-3 and J is TRBJ1-1, with 7 bases lining up with TRBD1. V gave up 4 bases and J gave up 1 base; unmatched junction bases: 6. Germline CDR1 and CDR2: LGHNA and YSLEER. The CDR3 runs to 15 residues. CDR3 protein: CASSRGDRANTEAFF. The CDR3 bases are TGCGCCAGCAGCCGAGGGGACAGAGCGAACACTGAAGCTTTCTTT.

The rearrangement links TRBV27 to TRBJ1-1; 10 bases match TRBD1. CDR1 and CDR2 from the germline V gene are MNHEY and SMNVEV (reference sequence). The CDR3 has 18 residues. The ends lost 5 bases at V and 4 bases at J; junction bases unmatched: 16. The chain's CDR3 is CASSNTRDRGRLFTEAFF. CDR3 coding DNA: TGTGCCAGCAGTAACACCCGGGACAGGGGAAGACTATTCACTGAAGCTTTCTTT.

V gene TRBV14 combines with J gene TRBJ1-2; 8 bases align to TRBD1. The CDR3 is made up of 16 amino acids. V was pared by 1 base and J by 6 bases, with 10 bases of the junction left unmatched. CDR1 is SGHDN, CDR2 FVKESK, per germline. The CDR3 here is CASSQVSWTGMDGYTF. In DNA form, the CDR3 reads TGTGCCAGCAGCCAAGTCTCCTGGACAGGGATGGATGGCTACACCTTC.

The genes are TRBV5-1 and TRBJ2-1; no firm D call. The CDR3 extends over 12 amino acids. The V gene lost 3 bases and the J gene lost 7 bases, with 8 bases spanning the gap. Germline CDR1 reads SGHRS; CDR2 reads YFSETQ. The CDR3 DNA is TGCGCCAGCAGCTCGAACTTTAATGAGCAGTTCTTC. Translated, it gives CASSSNFNEQFF.

The CDR3 loop is CASSLATGRQLGGYTF. The DNA for the CDR3 is TGCGCCAGCAGCTTGGCGACGGGACGGCAGCTCGGTGGCTACACCTTC. This sequence joins TRBV5-1 and TRBJ1-2; possible D gene TRBD1, 5 bases. Trimming pared 0 bases from V and 7 bases from J, leaving 19 bases between. In germline, CDR1 is SGHRS, CDR2 YFSETQ. The CDR3 loop spans 16 amino acids.

The rearrangement joins TRBV7-8 to TRBJ1-1; D remains ambiguous. V was trimmed by 2 bases and J by 6 bases, leaving 4 bases between them. Germline V CDR1 and CDR2: SGHVS, FQNEAQ. CDR3 length: 11 amino acids. The CDR3 coding sequence is TGTGCCAGCAGCTTATCCTCTGAAGCTTTCTTT. This sequence encodes CASSLSSEAFF.

The CDR3 here is CASSTGPSTDTQYF. The CDR3 region has the DNA TGTGCCAGCTCCACGGGACCTAGCACAGATACGCAGTATTTT. The chain recombines TRBV9 with TRBJ2-3; D possibly uses TRBD1 or TRBD2 (5 bases each). Germline loops: CDR1 SGDLS, CDR2 YYNGEE. With 7 bases removed from V and 0 bases from J, the gap between germline ends came to 12 bases. CDR3 length equals 14 residues.

This clone has just one count. The J gene is TRBJ1-5, the V gene TRBV7-2; D gene unclear. The V end lost 1 base, the J end lost 0 bases, and 10 bases lay between the germline ends. Per germline, CDR1 SGHTA and CDR2 FQGNSA. CDR3 length equals 16 residues. CDR3 in DNA: TGTGCCAGCAGCTTAGGGCAGTCGTATAGCAATCAGCCCCAGCATTTT. This encodes CASSLGQSYSNQPQHF.

J is TRBJ2-2 and V is TRBV11-3; D gene unclear. The CDR3 sequence is 13 residues long. V was trimmed by 5 bases and J by 1 base, leaving 5 bases between them. CDR1 is SGHNT, CDR2 YENEEA, per germline. CDR3 DNA sequence: TGTGCCAGCAGCGAAAGGAACACCGGGGAGCTGTTTTTT. Encoded protein: CASSERNTGELFF.

The rearrangement uses TRBV12-2 and TRBJ1-2; the table assigns TRBD1, which was not confirmed against the DNA. TRBV12-2 counts as a pseudogene. CDR3 length: 20 amino acids. CDR3 bases: TGTGCAAGTCGCTTAGCCAGGGTCGGGGACAGGGCATTTCTTAACTATGGCTACACCTTC. Translation: CASRLARVGDRAFLNYGYTF.

The genes are TRBV4-2 and TRBJ2-7; TRBD2 agrees at 8 bases. Germline CDR1 and CDR2: LGHNA and YNFKEQ. With V trimmed by 4 bases and J by 4 bases, 3 bases remained unmatched. The CDR3 extends over 13 amino acids. The CDR3 DNA follows: TGTGCCAGCAGCCCCGAGCGGGGGTACGAGCAGTACTTC. It is translated as CASSPERGYEQYF.

The V call is TRBV19, the J call TRBJ1-1, with 8 bases identical to TRBD1. The CDR3 has 14 amino acids. Unmatched junction bases numbered 3, after V lost 3 bases and J lost 3 bases. CDR1 is LNHDA, CDR2 SQIVND, per germline (reference sequence). DNA for the CDR3: TGTGCCAGTAGTATGAGCAGGGGGCACACTGAAGCTTTCTTT. Protein sequence: CASSMSRGHTEAFF.

The chain employs TRBV11-2 and TRBJ1-6; TRBD1 agrees at 7 bases. CDR1 SGHAT and CDR2 FQNNGV come from the germline V gene. This CDR3 is 19 amino acids long. V lost 7 bases, J lost 9 bases, and 24 bases stayed unmatched. In DNA, the CDR3 is TGTGCCAGCACACCCTTGCTTGGGACAGCCAGGGGGATATTTTCACCCCTCCACTTT. Amino acid sequence: CASTPLLGTARGIFSPLHF.

This chain links TRBV27 with TRBJ1-2, with TRBD1 matching over 9 bases. CDR3 length: 14 residues. V was pared by 8 bases and J by 6 bases, with 10 bases of the junction left unmatched. CDR1 is MNHEY and CDR2 is SMNVEV in the germline V gene (reference sequence). In DNA, the CDR3 is TGTGCCAGCGGGCATCCGGGACAGGGACATGGCTACACCTTC. Its protein product is CASGHPGQGHGYTF.

This clone has only a few counts. The chain combines TRBV6-2 or TRBV6-3 with TRBJ2-3; D perhaps matches TRBD2 (7 bases). The CDR3 spans 14 residues. Germline CDR1 and CDR2: MNHEY and SVGEGT. Trimming cost V 2 bases and J 4 bases, with 10 bases left between them. The chain's CDR3 is CASSYGGAADTQYF. The CDR3 DNA is TGTGCCAGCAGTTACGGGGGGGCCGCAGATACGCAGTATTTT.

The V call is TRBV10-3, the J call TRBJ1-1; D unresolved. Germline CDR1 is ENHRY and CDR2 is SYGVKD. The V gene lost 3 bases and the J gene lost 0 bases, with 11 bases spanning the gap. The CDR3 has 15 amino acids. The chain's CDR3 is CAISDGQAMNTEAFF. In DNA form, the CDR3 reads TGTGCCATCAGTGATGGGCAGGCGATGAACACTGAAGCTTTCTTT.

The chain uses TRBV7-2 and TRBJ1-5; 8 nucleotides align to TRBD1. Germline CDR1 SGHTA, CDR2 FQGNSA. V gave up 1 base and J gave up 6 bases; unmatched junction bases: 8. This CDR3 has 16 residues. The CDR3 is CASSLGQGARVQPQHF. CDR3 nucleotides: TGTGCCAGCAGCTTAGGTCAGGGGGCAAGGGTTCAGCCCCAGCATTTT.

The gene calls are TRBV18 and TRBJ1-1, with D possibly being TRBD1 (6 bases). Germline CDR1 and CDR2: KGHSH and LQKENI. CDR3 length: 16 residues. Trimming removed 2 bases from V and 0 bases from J, with 13 bases in between. The CDR3 DNA is TGTGCCAGCTCACCAAGGACAGACCCTATGAACACTGAAGCTTTCTTT. As protein: CASSPRTDPMNTEAFF.

The rearrangement uses TRBV5-6 and TRBJ2-3; 12 positions agree with TRBD2. The V gene end was trimmed by 1 base and the J gene end by 2 bases; junction bases not matched to a gene: 5. This CDR3 has 17 amino acids. Germline values: CDR1 SGHDT, CDR2 YYEEEE. The CDR3 is CASSLTSGGLTTDTQYF. DNA for the CDR3: TGTGCCAGCAGCTTGACTAGCGGGGGGCTGACCACAGATACGCAGTATTTT.

V gene TRBV19 combines with J gene TRBJ1-2; 8 bases match TRBD1. The V gene's germline CDR1 is LNHDA and CDR2 SQIVND (reference sequence). The CDR3 has 14 amino acids. The J segment lost 4 bases and the V segment lost 5 bases, leaving 6 bases of the junction unmatched. The CDR3 DNA reads TGTGCCAGTAGTTCCGGGACAGGAATCTATGGCTACACCTTC. Encoded protein: CASSSGTGIYGYTF.

The sample holds one count of this clone. The chain couples TRBV4-3 to TRBJ2-1; 8 positions agree with TRBD2. The CDR3 sequence is 18 residues long. With V trimmed by 0 bases and J by 2 bases, 9 bases remained unmatched. Germline V CDR1 and CDR2: LGHNA, YSLEER. The CDR3 DNA is TGCGCCAGCAGCCAAGATGTTGGCGGGGGGATTCCCTACAATGAGCAGTTCTTC. Protein: CASSQDVGGGIPYNEQFF.

This chain uses TRBV11-1 with TRBJ1-3; no clear D. Germline lookup yields CDR1 SGHAT and CDR2 FQDESV (reference sequence). This CDR3 is built from 15 residues. Trimming took 5 bases from V and 0 from J, leaving 11 bases between them. DNA for the CDR3: TGTGCCAGCAGCCAACAGAAATTCTCTGGAAACACCATATATTTT. It specifies CASSQQKFSGNTIYF.

The rearrangement joins TRBV30 to TRBJ2-2; D could derive from TRBD1 or TRBD2 (5 bases each). The CDR3 runs 15 residues. Germline CDR1 and CDR2: GTSNPN and SVGIG (reference sequence). V shed 1 base and J shed 6 bases, with 15 bases lying between them. CDR3 bases: TGTGCCTGGAGTGAAGGGGCCCAGGAGGCCGGGGAGCTGTTTTTT. Protein: CAWSEGAQEAGELFF.

CDR3 in DNA: TGTGCCTGGAGTGTAGGAGGCTCCCGCTCTGGAAACACCATATATTTT. Residues: CAWSVGGSRSGNTIYF. The chain joins TRBV30 to TRBJ1-3; D gene unclear. Looked up from germline, CDR1 is GTSNPN and CDR2 is SVGIG (reference sequence). Deletions cut 0 bases from V and 0 bases from J, with 12 bases between. The CDR3 is 16 residues long.

This clone came up once. V is TRBV7-3 and J is TRBJ2-7, with D maybe TRBD2 (7 bases). Trimming took 2 bases from V and 3 from J, leaving 14 bases between them. Germline V lookup: CDR1 SGHTA, CDR2 FQGTGA. The CDR3 has 15 amino acids. The CDR3 region has the DNA TGTGCCAGCAGCTTATACCGGGGGGACAACTACGAGCAGTACTTC. Encoded protein: CASSLYRGDNYEQYF.